The 10 T cell receptor beta chains below come from one sample, sequenced in a study of human thymus T cells. The protocol was immunoSEQ multiplex PCR, while the TCRdb copy is restricted to in-frame clones and leaves out a portion. The data show about 60,000 clones, 94% seen once. Sequenced: blood. These receptors originate from a boy under two years old with a congenital heart defect but otherwise immunologically healthy.

The V call is TRBV7-6, the J call TRBJ1-3, with 9 bases aligning to TRBD1. This CDR3 has 15 amino acids. V dropped 5 bases and J dropped 4; count of bases not matched to a gene: 6. Germline loops: CDR1 SGHVS, CDR2 FNYEAQ. CDR3 nucleotide sequence: TGTGCCAGCAGCACGGGACAGGGAAGAGGAAACACCATATATTTT. Protein sequence: CASSTGQGRGNTIYF.

By sample fraction, this clone is medium-sized (0.01 to 0.1%). The V gene is TRBV7-3, the J gene TRBJ2-7, with D uncertain. The CDR3 has 12 residues. Germline loops: CDR1 SGHTA, CDR2 FQGTGA. V lost 0 bases to trimming and J lost 4 bases, with 4 bases between them. CDR3 sequence (DNA): TGTGCCAGCAGCTTAACAGGGTACGAGCAGTACTTC. Its translation: CASSLTGYEQYF.

This sequence joins TRBV9 and TRBJ1-2; D gene unclear. The germline CDR1 and CDR2 sequences are SGDLS and YYNGEE. The CDR3 contains 13 residues. V gave up 3 bases and J gave up 4 bases, with 10 bases separating them. The CDR3 sequence: CASSEGGSYGYTF. The CDR3 coding sequence is TGTGCCAGCAGCGAGGGAGGGTCCTATGGCTACACCTTC.

The chain recombines TRBV11-2 with TRBJ2-3, with a tentative D call TRBD2 (5 bases). The CDR3 runs 15 residues. Trimming took 5 bases from V and 1 from J, leaving 13 bases between them. Germline V gene data show CDR1 as SGHAT and CDR2 as FQNNGV. CDR3 region: CASSPTLGGTDTQYF. CDR3 sequence (DNA): TGTGCCAGCAGCCCTACCCTCGGGGGCACAGATACGCAGTATTTT.

The J gene is TRBJ2-7, the V gene TRBV9; 7 bases line up with TRBD2. The V gene's germline CDR1 is SGDLS and CDR2 YYNGEE. V shed 0 bases and J 1 base; nucleotides not matched to a gene: 4. This CDR3 comprises 15 residues. CDR3 sequence (DNA): TGTGCCAGCAGCGTAGAACCAGCGGGATCCTACGAGCAGTACTTC. Protein sequence: CASSVEPAGSYEQYF.

V gene TRBV15 combines with J gene TRBJ1-4, with 11 nucleotides matching TRBD1. The V and J ends lost 0 bases and 0 bases, in that order; junction bases with no gene match: 6. The CDR3 is made up of 19 amino acids. Germline V gene lookup returns CDR1 LNHNV and CDR2 YYDKDF (reference sequence). The CDR3 loop is CATSRDLGTGGATNEKLFF. CDR3 sequence (DNA): TGTGCCACCAGCAGAGATCTGGGGACAGGGGGTGCAACTAATGAAAAACTGTTTTTT.

The chain couples TRBV19 to TRBJ1-2, with a possible D match to TRBD1 (5 bases). Trimming removed 6 bases at V and 8 bases at J, with 16 bases between. This CDR3 region has 13 residues. Germline V gives CDR1 LNHDA, CDR2 SQIVND (reference sequence). The DNA for the CDR3 is TGTGCCAGTAGCCAGGGAGCCTGGGACGGCTACACCTTC. Encoded protein: CASSQGAWDGYTF.

The chain has TRBV6-5 and TRBJ2-1; 7 nucleotides agree with TRBD2. Germline V gene sequence: CDR1 MNHEY, CDR2 SVGAGI. V was pared by 4 bases and J by 0 bases, with 6 bases of the junction left unmatched. This CDR3 is built from 16 residues. CDR3 coding DNA: TGTGCCAGCAGTTCCCCGGAGCGGGGCTCCTACAATGAGCAGTTCTTC. It yields the protein CASSSPERGSYNEQFF.

This clone was found once. The chain carries TRBV5-4 and TRBJ2-7; 8 bases align to TRBD2. CDR1 is SGHNT, CDR2 YYREEE, per germline (reference sequence). This CDR3 comprises 12 residues. V gave up 2 bases and J gave up 6 bases; unmatched junction bases: 1. The CDR3 here is CASSFRGGEQYF. Here the CDR3 DNA reads TGTGCCAGCAGCTTCCGGGGGGGCGAGCAGTACTTC.

This chain's CDR3 is CASSIVGHTGELFF. The CDR3 coding sequence is TGTGCCAGTAGTATCGTAGGACACACCGGGGAGCTGTTTTTT. The rearrangement links TRBV19 to TRBJ2-2; unclear D gene. Trimming stripped 3 bases from V and 3 bases from J, with 8 bases between. The CDR3 is 14 residues long. Germline assignment: CDR1 LNHDA and CDR2 SQIVND (reference sequence).